The rows below give T cell receptor beta chains drawn from one sample of a study of blood T cell repertoires in COVID-19. TCRdb's table, derived via immunoSEQ multiplex PCR, lists solely in-frame clones and lacks some. The repertoire holds 100,000 to 120,000 clones, with 70% to 90% as singletons. Sequenced: peripheral blood. These receptors were obtained from a woman in her forties or fifties with acute or convalescent COVID-19. Both conserved end residues are part of each CDR3. The order of the fields is D gene, clone size, J gene, V gene, CDR3 DNA, CDR3 protein. A D gene is named only where the DNA matches it firmly. Clone size appears in some rows only: once, few, many, or a class for an expanded clone.

TRBD1	.	TRBJ1-2	TRBV27	TGTGCCAGCAGCCCCGGACAGGGGCGGAACACCTTC	CASSPGQGRNTF
TRBD1	few	TRBJ2-7	TRBV27	TGTGCCAGCACCAGGGACAGGACCTCCTACGAGCAGTACTTC	CASTRDRTSYEQYF
.	.	TRBJ1-4	TRBV2	TGTGCCAGCGGAGGTCTTGCGCGTGAAAAACTGTTTTTT	CASGGLAREKLFF
.	.	TRBJ2-7	TRBV6-5	TGTGCCAGCAGCAACTACGAGCAGTACTTC	CASSNYEQYF
TRBD1	.	TRBJ2-1	TRBV6-6	TGTGCCAGCAGTAACTCAGACAGGGACGGCAATGAGCAGTTCTTC	CASSNSDRDGNEQFF
.	.	TRBJ2-2	TRBV28	TGTGCCAGCAGTTCCCCAGTACCGAACACCGGGGAGCTGTTTTTT	CASSSPVPNTGELFF
TRBD1	.	TRBJ1-2	TRBV3-1/TRBV3-2	TGTGCCAGCAGCCAAGACGGGTACAGGGGGAATGGCTACACCTTC	CASSQDGYRGNGYTF
.	.	TRBJ2-7	TRBV6-5	TGTGCTTCAGGGGAAACCTACGAGCAGTACTTC	CASGETYEQYF
.	.	TRBJ1-2	TRBV29-1	TGCAGCGTTGATGAAAGGTCGAGGCCCTCTAACTATGGCTACACCTTC	CSVDERSRPSNYGYTF
.	few	TRBJ1-6	TRBV2	TGTGCCAGCAGCCGACAGGATAATTCACCCCTCCACTTT	CASSRQDNSPLHF
.	.	TRBJ2-3	TRBV19	TGTGCCAGTCGAACCCCCGGGGGAGGAACAGATACGCAGTATTTT	CASRTPGGGTDTQYF
.	.	TRBJ2-1	TRBV29-1	TGCAGCGTTGAAACGGGCGGGTACAATGAGCAGTTCTTC	CSVETGGYNEQFF
.	.	TRBJ1-2	TRBV3-1/TRBV3-2	TGTGCCAGCAGCCAAGGAAACAGCCTCCCCTATGGCTACACCTTC	CASSQGNSLPYGYTF
.	.	TRBJ2-1	TRBV5-6	TGTGCCAGCAGACCCGCCGGGTACAATGAGCAGTTCTTC	CASRPAGYNEQFF
.	.	TRBJ2-3	TRBV20-1	TGCAGTGACGGGAGTGCAGATACGCAGTATTTT	CSDGSADTQYF
.	once	TRBJ1-1	TRBV5-1	TGCGCCAGCAGGACTGAAGGCATGAACACTGAAGCTTTCTTT	CASRTEGMNTEAFF
.	.	TRBJ2-1	TRBV5-6	TGTGCCAGCAGCTTGTTGGGGCAGGAGCAGTTCTTC	CASSLLGQEQFF
TRBD2	once	TRBJ2-7	TRBV7-2	TGTGCCAGCAGCGAGGCTAGCGGGAGGGTCGAGCAGTACTTC	CASSEASGRVEQYF
TRBD2	.	TRBJ2-7	TRBV3-1/TRBV3-2	TGTGCCAGCAGCCGAAGGACTAGCGGTTATTACGAGCAGTACTTC	CASSRRTSGYYEQYF
TRBD1	few	TRBJ2-2	TRBV6-6	TGTGCCAGCAGTCAAGGGACAGGGGGAAAGGACGGGGAGCTGTTTTTT	CASSQGTGGKDGELFF
TRBD2	once	TRBJ2-3	TRBV5-1	TGCGCCAGCAGCTTGGAGCGGGAGGGTGGCACAGATACGCAGTATTTT	CASSLEREGGTDTQYF
.	.	TRBJ1-1	TRBV27	TGTGCCAGCCGCCGAGGGCTGACCATGAACACTGAAGCTTTCTTT	CASRRGLTMNTEAFF
TRBD2	.	TRBJ2-7	TRBV28	TGTGCCAGCAGTTCACCGGGACTAGCGGCCTCCTACGAGCAGTACTTC	CASSSPGLAASYEQYF
.	few	TRBJ1-5	TRBV5-6	TGTGCCAGCAGCTTGACAGGGAATGCTCTTAGCAATCAGCCCCAGCATTTT	CASSLTGNALSNQPQHF
TRBD2	.	TRBJ2-3	TRBV6-4	TGTGCCAGCAGTGACTCGATACTAGCGGGAGATACGCAGTATTTT	CASSDSILAGDTQYF
TRBD1	.	TRBJ1-2	TRBV28	TGTGCCAGCAGTTTTCCGGGACAGGGGGCCAGTGGCTACACCTTC	CASSFPGQGASGYTF
TRBD2	.	TRBJ2-2	TRBV14	TGTGCCAGCAGCGTCCGGGGGGGCACCGGGGAGCTGTTTTTT	CASSVRGGTGELFF
.	.	TRBJ2-7	TRBV11-2	TGTGCCAGCAGCTTAGATGGGCTTCCCCTTGGATCCTACGAGCAGTACTTC	CASSLDGLPLGSYEQYF
TRBD2	.	TRBJ2-1	TRBV7-9	TGTGCCAGCAGCAAAGATCGTTTAGCGGGAGCGAATGAGCAGTTCTTC	CASSKDRLAGANEQFF
.	.	TRBJ1-6	TRBV5-1	TGCGCCAGCAGTGGTGGGGACATTAATTCACCCCTCCACTTT	CASSGGDINSPLHF
TRBD1	.	TRBJ2-5	TRBV24-1	TGTGCCACCAGTGTAACAGGGGGCACGGAGACCCAGTACTTC	CATSVTGGTETQYF
TRBD1	.	TRBJ2-3	TRBV5-6	TGTGCCAGCAGCGACGGGACAGGCTCTTCGGATACGCAGTATTTT	CASSDGTGSSDTQYF
TRBD1	.	TRBJ1-5	TRBV18	TGTGCCAGCTCACTCCGGGACAGCGATAGGGGTAGCAATCAGCCCCAGCATTTT	CASSLRDSDRGSNQPQHF
TRBD1	.	TRBJ1-5	TRBV2	TGTGCCAGCAGAACGACAGGGGTGGTACAGCCCCAGCATTTT	CASRTTGVVQPQHF
TRBD1	.	TRBJ2-1	TRBV3-1/TRBV3-2	TGTGCCAGCAGCCAGGCCCCGGGACAGGGCTCCTACAATGAGCAGTTCTTC	CASSQAPGQGSYNEQFF
TRBD1	.	TRBJ2-7	TRBV19	TGTGCCAGTAGTATAGGAGGGACAGTGTTGATCGAGCAGTACTTC	CASSIGGTVLIEQYF
TRBD1	.	TRBJ1-2	TRBV28	TGTGCCAGCAGGAAATCGCGGACAGGACTGAACTATGGCTACACCTTC	CASRKSRTGLNYGYTF
TRBD2	.	TRBJ2-3	TRBV12-5	TGTGCTAGTGGCTACTCCCCAGGAGCTAGCGGGAGGTACACAGATACGCAGTATTTT	CASGYSPGASGRYTDTQYF
TRBD2	.	TRBJ2-5	TRBV3-1/TRBV3-2	TGTGCCAGCAGCCACGGACGGACTAGCGGAGAGACCCAGTACTTC	CASSHGRTSGETQYF
.	once	TRBJ1-3	TRBV29-1	TGCAGCACGTACTCAGGGCGTACCTCTGGAAACACCATATATTTT	CSTYSGRTSGNTIYF
.	.	TRBJ2-1	TRBV12-3/TRBV12-4	TGTGCCAGCAGTTCGGTACTACACAATGAGCAGTTCTTC	CASSSVLHNEQFF
TRBD1	.	TRBJ1-4	TRBV5-4	TGTGCCAGCAGCTTGTCTACAGGACAGGGGAATGAAAAACTGTTTTTT	CASSLSTGQGNEKLFF
.	.	TRBJ2-5	TRBV13	TGTGCCAGCAGCTTCCGGGCAGGGGGGTACCAAGAGACCCAGTACTTC	CASSFRAGGYQETQYF
.	.	TRBJ1-4	TRBV6-6	TGTGCCAGCAGGGGTGGACTGAATGAAAAACTGTTTTTT	CASRGGLNEKLFF
TRBD2	few	TRBJ2-1	TRBV24-1	TGTGCCACCAGTGACCCGACTAGCGGGAGGTACAATGAGCAGTTCTTC	CATSDPTSGRYNEQFF
.	.	TRBJ1-1	TRBV19	TGTGCCAGTAGTATAGGGAACAGTTACACTGAAGCTTTCTTT	CASSIGNSYTEAFF
TRBD2	.	TRBJ2-1	TRBV11-2	TGTGCCAGCAGTCGAAGACTAGCGGGAGCAAATGAGCAGTTCTTC	CASSRRLAGANEQFF
.	.	TRBJ2-3	TRBV7-9	TGTGCCAGCAGCTTTATTGGGGGGGATACGCAGTATTTT	CASSFIGGDTQYF
TRBD2	.	TRBJ2-7	TRBV5-6	TGTGCCAGCAGCTTCGTGGGCGGGAGGTACGAGCAGTACTTC	CASSFVGGRYEQYF
TRBD2	.	TRBJ2-7	TRBV14	TGTGCCAGCAGCCAAAGGGGGACTAGGGCCCACGAGCAGTACTTC	CASSQRGTRAHEQYF
.	once	TRBJ1-2	TRBV19	TGTGCCAGTAGTACCGTGGACAGTACTAACTATGGCTACACCTTC	CASSTVDSTNYGYTF
TRBD2	.	TRBJ2-7	TRBV6-6	TGTGCCAGCGCGGGAGTAGCGGGAGGCGAGCAGTACTTC	CASAGVAGGEQYF
TRBD1	.	TRBJ2-7	TRBV5-4	TGTGCCAGCAGCTGGACAGGGGCCGATGCCTACGAGCAGTACTTC	CASSWTGADAYEQYF
TRBD1	once	TRBJ2-7	TRBV18	TGTGCCAGCTCACCACTCCCCGTGCAGGGACAGAATCTAAACGAGCAGTACTTC	CASSPLPVQGQNLNEQYF
.	.	TRBJ2-1	TRBV24-1	TGTGCCACCAGGGACAGAGGGCAGTACAATGAGCAGTTCTTC	CATRDRGQYNEQFF
TRBD1	.	TRBJ2-7	TRBV5-6	TGTGCCAGCAGCTTACAAGGGGGCCTCTACGAGCAGTACTTC	CASSLQGGLYEQYF
.	.	TRBJ1-1	TRBV2	TGTGCCAGCAGCCAGATGAACACTGAAGCTTTCTTT	CASSQMNTEAFF